The 5 T cell receptor beta chains below were found in one sample sequenced in a study of T-cell memory formation after mild COVID-19. One entry per CDR3 protein, called by TCRdb with MiXCR from the 5' RACE reads. The data hold 300,000 to 400,000 distinct CDR3 sequences, with 25% to 30% observed a single time. The specimen was PBMCs or a T cell subset sorted from them (not recorded which). Receptor source: an adult woman who had mild COVID-19 (a few samples of this study predate the infection). Cell type and time point are not known.

The chain is built from TRBV24-1 and TRBJ2-3; 10 bases fit TRBD2. Germline V gene data show CDR1 as KGHDR and CDR2 as SFDVKD. The CDR3 covers 16 residues. V dropped 2 bases and J dropped 5; count of bases not matched to a gene: 6. CDR3 bases: TGTGCCACCAGTGATTCTACTAGCGGGATGGGAGATACGCAGTATTTT. This codes for CATSDSTSGMGDTQYF.

The sample holds a few counts of this clonotype. The chain employs TRBV5-1 and TRBJ2-7; 16 bases line up with TRBD2. The CDR3 runs 14 residues. V gave up 4 bases and J gave up 9 bases; unmatched junction bases: 4. Germline V gene data show CDR1 as SGHRS and CDR2 as YFSETQ. The CDR3 region is CASSQGTSGRGQYF. The CDR3 region has the DNA TGCGCCAGCAGCCAAGGGACTAGCGGGAGGGGGCAGTACTTC.

The V call is TRBV7-8, the J call TRBJ2-3, with D perhaps matching TRBD1 (5 bases). Germline CDR1 and CDR2: SGHVS and FQNEAQ. Trimming left V 1 base short and J 4 bases short, with 6 bases between. The CDR3 has 13 amino acids. Here the CDR3 DNA reads TGTGCCAGCAGCTTAGGCAGGGCAGATACGCAGTATTTT. It codes for CASSLGRADTQYF. Using reference TRBV7-8 and TRBJ2-3 for the parts outside the CDR3, the full variable domain is GAGVSQSPRYKVAKRGQDVALRCDPISGHVSLFWYQQALGQGPEFLTYFQNEAQLDKSGLPSDRFFAERPEGSVSTLKIQRTQQEDSAVYLCASSLGRADTQYFGPGTRLTVL.

The V and J genes are TRBV29-1 and TRBJ1-1; a possible D gene is TRBD1 (5 bases). CDR1 and CDR2 from the germline V gene are SQVTM and ANQGSEA. The CDR3 has 13 amino acids. V gave up 4 bases and J gave up 3 bases, with 12 bases separating them. In DNA form, the CDR3 reads TGCAGCGTTGGGGTGCGGGGGGACACTGAAGCTTTCTTT. Protein sequence: CSVGVRGDTEAFF.

This clonotype was recorded a few times. The V gene is TRBV3-1, the J gene TRBJ2-7; a possible D gene is TRBD2 (5 bases). The CDR3 runs to 14 residues. Trimming took off 1 base at V and 4 bases at J, with 11 bases between the two ends. Germline assignment: CDR1 LGHDT and CDR2 YNNKEL (reference sequence). CDR3: CASSQVDRGYEQYF. CDR3 sequence (DNA): TGTGCCAGCAGCCAAGTGGACCGAGGGTACGAGCAGTACTTC.